The 6 T cell receptor beta chains reported below all come from one sample, sequenced in a study of cytomegalovirus exposure and HLA in healthy donors. Clones were read by immunoSEQ multiplex PCR, and TCRdb kept only the in-frame ones, dropping some. The sample lists 250,000 to 300,000 clones, around 90% occurring once. The specimen sequenced was PBMCs. These receptors were collected from a woman aged 18-35 years in good health and CMV-seronegative.

The chain recombines TRBV28 with TRBJ1-1, with 7 bases lining up with TRBD1. Germline-derived CDR1 and CDR2 are MDHEN and SYDVKM. Unmatched junction bases numbered 11, after V lost 6 bases and J lost 4 bases. The CDR3 extends over 15 amino acids. The CDR3 nucleotides read TGTGCCAGCAGACCTTCAGGGGGGCGGGTCACTGAAGCTTTCTTT. This sequence encodes CASRPSGGRVTEAFF.

The chain employs TRBV4-1 and TRBJ2-7, with 7 nucleotides matching TRBD1. The V and J ends lost 0 bases and 6 bases, in that order; junction bases with no gene match: 8. The CDR3 totals 15 residues. Germline assignment: CDR1 MGHRA and CDR2 YSYEKL. This CDR3 reads CASSQDQAGGSEQYF. In DNA, the CDR3 is TGCGCCAGCAGCCAAGATCAAGCAGGGGGATCCGAGCAGTACTTC.

Of note for this clone: Additional DNA sequences in this sample encode the identical CDR3. The V gene is TRBV2, the J gene TRBJ2-2, with a tentative D call TRBD1 (5 bases). V dropped 4 bases and J dropped 1 base, with 7 bases sitting between them. The CDR3 sequence is 14 residues long. Germline V gene sequence: CDR1 SNHLY, CDR2 FYNNEI. CDR3 bases: TGTGCCAGCAGTGTTGGACAGAACACCGGGGAGCTGTTTTTT. Its protein product is CASSVGQNTGELFF.

This clone was counted a single time. The CDR3 bases are TGTGCCAGCAGCTCAGGACTAGGTGTCTTTTACGAGCAGTACTTC. This codes for CASSSGLGVFYEQYF. This chain uses TRBV7-9 with TRBJ2-7; TRBD2 agrees at 7 bases. The CDR3 is 15 residues long. Germline V CDR1 and CDR2: SEHNR, FQNEAQ (reference sequence). V shed 4 bases, J shed 4 bases, and the junction held 10 bases outside the gene matches. The complete variable domain, with remaining parts taken from reference TRBV7-9 and TRBJ2-7, reads DTGVSQNPRHKITKRGQNVTFRCDPISEHNRLYWYRQTLGQGPEFLTYFQNEAQLEKSRLLSDRFSAERPKGSFSTLEIQRTEQGDSAMYLCASSSGLGVFYEQYFGPGTRLTVT.

The chain combines TRBV7-9 with TRBJ1-4; D may be TRBD1 (6 bases). V was shortened by 5 bases and J by 7 bases, with 8 bases between the two germline ends. This CDR3 has 12 residues. Germline-derived CDR1 and CDR2 are SEHNR and FQNEAQ (reference sequence). CDR3 nucleotides: TGTGCCAGCAGCCAGGACAGTGAAAAACTGTTTTTT. The encoded protein is CASSQDSEKLFF.

The rearrangement links TRBV6-1 to TRBJ1-6, with 11 bases that match TRBD1. Germline values: CDR1 MNHNS, CDR2 SASEGT. The CDR3 totals 14 residues. Trimming removed 4 bases from V and 7 bases from J; junction bases left unmatched: 0. Written as DNA, the CDR3 is TGTGCCAGCAGTGGGGACAGGGGGAATTCACCCCTCCACTTT. Amino acid sequence: CASSGDRGNSPLHF.